This T cell receptor beta chain was recorded in a study of metastatic and nonmetastatic thyroid tumors. About the study: It was across blood and tumor or nodule tissue from malignant and benign thyroid patients that repertoires were compared.

Authors' data handling: Construction of a distant-metastasis classifier for papillary thyroid cancer relied on CDR3 differences across clinicopathological groups. TCRdb re-clonotyped the PCR reads via MiXCR. These V and J calls derive from TCRdb rather than the authors' analysis. The data show approximately 50,000 clones, roughly 22% seen once. Patients had received no treatment of any kind before thyroid surgery. Study-wide results and caveats: Relative to benign nodules, malignant thyroid tumors were reportedly characterized by significantly elevated TCR beta diversity in blood and tumor.

This CDR3 comprises 13 residues. Trimming removed 2 bases at V and 8 bases at J, with 13 bases between. CDR1 is SGHNT and CDR2 is YYREEE in the germline V gene (reference sequence). In regard to this clone: Its target is unknown.

This receptor was identified in a female donor with papillary thyroid cancer or a benign thyroid nodule (not recorded which). Some clones in this sample may be carry-over from other donors' samples. The chain uses TRBV5-4 and TRBJ1-2, with D perhaps TRBD1 (5 bases). The sample consisted of blood. CDR3 residues: CASSFRGEGGYTF. In DNA, the CDR3 is TGTGCCAGCAGCTTCCGCGGGGAGGGGGGCTACACCTTC.